The T cell receptor (beta chain) under discussion was sequenced for a study of blood T cell repertoires in COVID-19. At the level of the study: The United States, Italy and Spain were the sources of the acute and convalescent COVID-19 samples. T cells, B-cell-depleted T cells, or PBMCs provided the cDNA or gDNA that served as material.

The CDR3 totals 18 residues. Trimming stripped 4 bases from V and 1 base from J, with 23 bases between. In the original analysis: Reference gene primer amplification yielded estimated nucleated cell counts. The method was immunoSEQ multiplex PCR; TCRdb's version includes in-frame clones alone and lacks a portion of them. The D gene and trimming were derived from the DNA, and the V and J assignments and clone size from that table. The sample has roughly 260,000 clones; about nine tenths are singletons. This receptor was obtained from a middle-aged man who had recovered from COVID-19. This chain joins TRBV5-3 and TRBJ1-1; D ambiguous. TRBV5-3 is an ORF; its function is uncertain. The specimen was peripheral blood. In DNA, the CDR3 is TGTGCCAGAAGCCCACCCCACGGCCGGTTTCGAGGGAACACTGAAGCTTTCTTT. Its protein is CARSPPHGRFRGNTEAFF.